This T cell receptor (beta chain) was sequenced for a study of blood T cell repertoires in COVID-19. Study information: Specimens from acute and convalescent COVID-19 originated in the United States, Italy and Spain. The analysed material was cDNA or gDNA that came from T cells, B-cell-depleted T cells, or PBMCs.

Study processing details: Quantification of nucleated cells was approximated via reference gene primer amplification. Profiled with immunoSEQ multiplex PCR; TCRdb holds only in-frame clones, not every one. V, J and clone size are those of that table, while D and trimming were read from the DNA. The table has about 64,000 clones, roughly four fifths seen once. The source material was peripheral blood. This TCR was sampled from a human donor in a cohort sampled during active COVID-19.

The CDR3 DNA reads TGCGCCAGCAGCTCCCACTGGGGGGAGACCTACAATGAGCAGTTCTTC. It specifies CASSSHWGETYNEQFF. The chain recombines TRBV5-1 with TRBJ2-1; D possibly corresponds to TRBD2 (6 bases). The CDR3 consists of 16 residues. V was clipped by 3 bases and J by 2 bases, with 15 bases between them. Germline lookup yields CDR1 SGHRS and CDR2 YFSETQ.